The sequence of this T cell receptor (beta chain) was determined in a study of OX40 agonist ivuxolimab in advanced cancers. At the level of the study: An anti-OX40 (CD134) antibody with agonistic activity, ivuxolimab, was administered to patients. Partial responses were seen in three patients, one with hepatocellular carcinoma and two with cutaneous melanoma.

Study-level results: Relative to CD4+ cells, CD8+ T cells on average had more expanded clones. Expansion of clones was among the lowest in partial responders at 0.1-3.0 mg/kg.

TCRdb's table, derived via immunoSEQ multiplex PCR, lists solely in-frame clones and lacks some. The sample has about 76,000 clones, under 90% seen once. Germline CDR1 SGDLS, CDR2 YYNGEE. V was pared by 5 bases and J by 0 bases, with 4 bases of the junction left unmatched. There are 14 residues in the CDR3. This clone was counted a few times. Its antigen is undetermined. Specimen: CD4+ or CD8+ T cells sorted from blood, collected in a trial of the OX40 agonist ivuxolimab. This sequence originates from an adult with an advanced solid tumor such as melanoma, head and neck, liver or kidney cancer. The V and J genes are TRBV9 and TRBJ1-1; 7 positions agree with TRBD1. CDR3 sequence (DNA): TGTGCCAGCAGGTCGGGGACAGTGAACACTGAAGCTTTCTTT. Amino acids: CASRSGTVNTEAFF.